This TCR beta chain was observed in a study of Ad26.COV2.S vaccination and SARS-CoV-2 variants. Overall study context: The donor participated in the COV1001 trial, in its Ad26.COV2.S arm.

The CDR3 length is 14 residues. CDR1 LNHDA and CDR2 SQIVND come from the germline V gene (reference sequence). Deletions cut 8 bases from V and 0 bases from J, with 11 bases between. Comment on this clone: The target antigen is unknown.

Study-level findings and limits: Quantification of TCR breadth and depth may have yielded underestimates of total T cell responses.

The treatment was: around 19 received Ad26.COV2.S at low or high dose, single or two shots; about 5 received placebo; per-sample allocation not given. Sampling occurred on day 63 after the first vaccine or placebo injection. Cohort 1b enrolled adults aged 18-55 years in Boston. An Ad26 vector expressing Wuhan-strain SARS-CoV-2 spike constituted the vaccine. Measured with immunoSEQ multiplex PCR; TCRdb has only the in-frame clones, and not every one. Of around 250,000 clones in the sample, roughly 86% are singletons; the top ten hold over 2.5%. The clonotype was recovered from a person between 18 and 59 years old who received the Ad26.COV2.S COVID-19 vaccine or a placebo. This chain connects TRBV19 to TRBJ1-3, with D uncertain. Sequences were derived from peripheral blood, sampled in a trial of Ad26.COV2.S vaccine versus placebo. CDR3 nucleotides: TGTGCCAGTTACGACGGAAGCTCTGGAAACACCATATATTTT. It translates to CASYDGSSGNTIYF.